This TCR beta chain is from a study of tumor-infiltrating lymphocytes in primary liver carcinoma. Regarding the study as a whole: Only about 7.5-24% of top clones showed up in all five tumor regions.

As concerns this clonotype: Antigen unknown. Without the conserved terminal phenylalanine or tryptophan, this CDR3 likely stems from a read error.

Unsorted bulk tissue of about 18-32 mg yielded co-extracted RNA and DNA. Collection of samples drew on five separate regions of each tumor. cDNA specific to TCR beta was made from about 0.45 ug of total RNA, with a constant-region primer employed for priming. ARM-PCR, slightly modified, supplied the TCR beta libraries through three nested multiplex PCR rounds. TRBV1-TRBV30 forward primers and a C-beta reverse primer were used in the first two PCR rounds, which each ran for about 11 cycles. MiXCR was run by TCRdb on the multiplex PCR reads, yielding one entry per CDR3 protein. The repertoire has 95,000 to 150,000 distinct CDR3 sequences, around two thirds of them found once; the top ten carry around 9.7%. V lost 9 bases and J lost 1; bases outside the gene matches: 8. The CDR3 is 14 amino acids.

The source is a woman aged 55-70 years with primary liver carcinoma and hepatitis B virus infection. Sequencing input: liver tumor tissue from sampling region 1. Subset in this sample: tumor region T1, superior pole. This chain uses TRBV12-3 or TRBV12-4 with TRBJ2-7; 8 positions match TRBD2. The CDR3 coding sequence is TGTGCCAGAAGTCCGGGACTAGTTTCCTACGAGCAGTACTTA. This translates into CARSPGLVSYEQYL.